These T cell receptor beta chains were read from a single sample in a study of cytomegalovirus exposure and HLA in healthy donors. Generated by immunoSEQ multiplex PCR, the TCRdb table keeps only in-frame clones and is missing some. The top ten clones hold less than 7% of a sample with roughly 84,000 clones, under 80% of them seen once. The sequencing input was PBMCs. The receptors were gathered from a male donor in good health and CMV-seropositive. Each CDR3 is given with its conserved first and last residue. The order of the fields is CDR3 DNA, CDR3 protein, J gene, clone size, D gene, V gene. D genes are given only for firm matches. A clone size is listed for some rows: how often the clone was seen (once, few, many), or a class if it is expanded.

cdr3_nt: TGTGCCAGCAGTTTATCCGCCGGGACAGGGAAAAACATTCAGTACTTC
cdr3_aa: CASSLSAGTGKNIQYF
j_call: TRBJ2-4
clone_size: .
d_call: TRBD1
v_call: TRBV28

cdr3_nt: TGTGCCAGCAGCGTAAGACTAGCGGGAGTTTCCGGGGAGCTGTTTTTT
cdr3_aa: CASSVRLAGVSGELFF
j_call: TRBJ2-2
clone_size: .
d_call: TRBD2
v_call: TRBV9

cdr3_nt: TGTGCCAGCAGTTTCGGACAGGGGGGAGGCGGCACTGAAGCTTTCTTT
cdr3_aa: CASSFGQGGGGTEAFF
j_call: TRBJ1-1
clone_size: .
d_call: TRBD1
v_call: TRBV27

cdr3_nt: TGCGCCAGCAGCTCAACCTTCACAGGGGGCGCGGTGTCCCACGAGCAGTACTTC
cdr3_aa: CASSSTFTGGAVSHEQYF
j_call: TRBJ2-7
clone_size: .
d_call: TRBD1
v_call: TRBV5-1

cdr3_nt: TGTGCCAGCTCCAGAGACAGGGACCAGCCCCAGCATTTT
cdr3_aa: CASSRDRDQPQHF
j_call: TRBJ1-5
clone_size: .
d_call: TRBD1
v_call: TRBV18

cdr3_nt: TGTGCCAGCAGCCCCGGGGCGACTAGCTCCTACAATGAGCAGTTCTTC
cdr3_aa: CASSPGATSSYNEQFF
j_call: TRBJ2-1
clone_size: once
d_call: .
v_call: TRBV7-8

cdr3_nt: TGTGCCAGCAGCGCAGGGGCCGAGACCCAGTACTTC
cdr3_aa: CASSAGAETQYF
j_call: TRBJ2-5
clone_size: .
d_call: .
v_call: TRBV11-2

cdr3_nt: TGTGCCAGCAGCCGGGACAAGAACTATGGCTACACCTTC
cdr3_aa: CASSRDKNYGYTF
j_call: TRBJ1-2
clone_size: once
d_call: .
v_call: TRBV7-2

cdr3_nt: TGTGCCAGCTCACCAGGAGACTATGGCTACACCTTC
cdr3_aa: CASSPGDYGYTF
j_call: TRBJ1-2
clone_size: .
d_call: .
v_call: TRBV18

cdr3_nt: TGTGCCAGCAGTTTCCCGGGGGGGGCTAACTATGGCTACACCTTC
cdr3_aa: CASSFPGGANYGYTF
j_call: TRBJ1-2
clone_size: .
d_call: .
v_call: TRBV28

cdr3_nt: TGTGCCAGTAGTACAGTGGGACAGGGTGGCTACGAGCAGTACTTC
cdr3_aa: CASSTVGQGGYEQYF
j_call: TRBJ2-7
clone_size: .
d_call: TRBD1
v_call: TRBV19

cdr3_nt: TGTGCCAGCAGCTTACGTCCCTCGCAGGGGGCCTACGAGCAGTACTTC
cdr3_aa: CASSLRPSQGAYEQYF
j_call: TRBJ2-7
clone_size: .
d_call: TRBD1
v_call: TRBV7-9

cdr3_nt: TGTGCCAGCAGCGTAGCAGGGGGCGGTGGCTACACCTTC
cdr3_aa: CASSVAGGGGYTF
j_call: TRBJ1-2
clone_size: .
d_call: TRBD1
v_call: TRBV9

cdr3_nt: TGTGCCAGCAGCCTCCTGACAGGGAGCTATGGCTACACCTTC
cdr3_aa: CASSLLTGSYGYTF
j_call: TRBJ1-2
clone_size: .
d_call: TRBD1
v_call: TRBV5-4

cdr3_nt: TGTGCCAGCCGCGGGGTCTTGAACACTGAAGCTTTCTTT
cdr3_aa: CASRGVLNTEAFF
j_call: TRBJ1-1
clone_size: .
d_call: .
v_call: TRBV7-8

cdr3_nt: TGTTCCAGCAGCCATTACACTGAAGCTTTCTTT
cdr3_aa: CSSSHYTEAFF
j_call: TRBJ1-1
clone_size: .
d_call: .
v_call: TRBV7-9

cdr3_nt: TGTGCCAGCAGTTACTCGGGGGGGCTTCAGAACTATGGCTACACCTTC
cdr3_aa: CASSYSGGLQNYGYTF
j_call: TRBJ1-2
clone_size: .
d_call: .
v_call: TRBV6-5

cdr3_nt: TGTGCCAGCTCATCCGGGACAGGGGGCACAGATACGCAGTATTTT
cdr3_aa: CASSSGTGGTDTQYF
j_call: TRBJ2-3
clone_size: .
d_call: TRBD1
v_call: TRBV18

cdr3_nt: TGTGCCAGCAGCCCGAGGGTGGCAGCCCCCTACGAGCAGTACTTC
cdr3_aa: CASSPRVAAPYEQYF
j_call: TRBJ2-7
clone_size: few
d_call: .
v_call: TRBV5-5

cdr3_nt: TGTGCCAGCAATCCAGGGGACACTGAAGCTTTCTTT
cdr3_aa: CASNPGDTEAFF
j_call: TRBJ1-1
clone_size: .
d_call: .
v_call: TRBV28

cdr3_nt: TGTGCCAGCAGTGAATTACCCCGGCAGGGTAAAGGCTACACCTTC
cdr3_aa: CASSELPRQGKGYTF
j_call: TRBJ1-2
clone_size: few
d_call: .
v_call: TRBV6-1

cdr3_nt: TGTGCCAGCAGCGTAACTGCGGGTTCTGGAAACACCATATATTTT
cdr3_aa: CASSVTAGSGNTIYF
j_call: TRBJ1-3
clone_size: .
d_call: .
v_call: TRBV9

cdr3_nt: TGTGCCAGCAGTTTTCGTTACGAGCAGTACTTC
cdr3_aa: CASSFRYEQYF
j_call: TRBJ2-7
clone_size: .
d_call: .
v_call: TRBV28

cdr3_nt: TGTGCCTTGGCACCGGGGACAGATACGCAGTATTTT
cdr3_aa: CALAPGTDTQYF
j_call: TRBJ2-3
clone_size: .
d_call: .
v_call: TRBV30

cdr3_nt: TGCGCCAGCAGCGCTAGCGGGGGGTCCCAAGAGACCCAGTACTTC
cdr3_aa: CASSASGGSQETQYF
j_call: TRBJ2-5
clone_size: .
d_call: TRBD2
v_call: TRBV5-1

cdr3_nt: TGCAGTGCTCTCGGCTACAATGAGCAGTTCTTC
cdr3_aa: CSALGYNEQFF
j_call: TRBJ2-1
clone_size: once
d_call: .
v_call: TRBV20-1

cdr3_nt: TGCGCCAGCAGCTTGGGACAGACGGATTCACCCCTCCACTTT
cdr3_aa: CASSLGQTDSPLHF
j_call: TRBJ1-6
clone_size: few
d_call: .
v_call: TRBV5-1

cdr3_nt: TGTTCCAGCAGCTTCGGGGGGAATTCCGAGCAGTACTTC
cdr3_aa: CSSSFGGNSEQYF
j_call: TRBJ2-7
clone_size: .
d_call: TRBD2
v_call: TRBV7-9

cdr3_nt: TGCGCCAGCAGCCAAGTCCCGGGACAGAACACCATATATTTT
cdr3_aa: CASSQVPGQNTIYF
j_call: TRBJ1-3
clone_size: .
d_call: TRBD1
v_call: TRBV4-1

cdr3_nt: TGCGCCAGCAAGGTAACAGGGGGAAATCAGCCCCAGCATTTT
cdr3_aa: CASKVTGGNQPQHF
j_call: TRBJ1-5
clone_size: .
d_call: TRBD1
v_call: TRBV10-2

cdr3_nt: TGCGCCAGCAGCTTGGGTCTAGCGGGGGGAGATACGCAGTATTTT
cdr3_aa: CASSLGLAGGDTQYF
j_call: TRBJ2-3
clone_size: .
d_call: TRBD2
v_call: TRBV5-1

cdr3_nt: TGTGCCAGCAGCACCTCAGGGCTTGGCACAGATACGCAGTATTTT
cdr3_aa: CASSTSGLGTDTQYF
j_call: TRBJ2-3
clone_size: .
d_call: .
v_call: TRBV6-4

cdr3_nt: TGTGCCAGCAGCAAAGATGGGCGGGAGGGCCCCGAAAACATTCAGTACTTC
cdr3_aa: CASSKDGREGPENIQYF
j_call: TRBJ2-4
clone_size: few
d_call: .
v_call: TRBV21-1

cdr3_nt: TGCGCCAGCAGAGATCTCAGACAAGAGACCCAGTACTTC
cdr3_aa: CASRDLRQETQYF
j_call: TRBJ2-5
clone_size: .
d_call: .
v_call: TRBV5-1

cdr3_nt: TGTGCCAGCAGGCCAGGGTGGGCGGGAGGGAGGGGGCGCAATGAGCAGTTCTTC
cdr3_aa: CASRPGWAGGRGRNEQFF
j_call: TRBJ2-1
clone_size: .
d_call: TRBD2
v_call: TRBV7-8

cdr3_nt: TGCGCCAGCTACCCCTCAGGGGTCGATGAGACCCAGTACTTC
cdr3_aa: CASYPSGVDETQYF
j_call: TRBJ2-5
clone_size: .
d_call: .
v_call: TRBV5-1

cdr3_nt: TGTGCCAGCAGTTCCGGGACAGAGAACACTGAAGCTTTCTTT
cdr3_aa: CASSSGTENTEAFF
j_call: TRBJ1-1
clone_size: .
d_call: TRBD1
v_call: TRBV27

cdr3_nt: TGTGCCAGCAGCCTAGGACTAGCGGGGAGAACAGATACGCAGTATTTT
cdr3_aa: CASSLGLAGRTDTQYF
j_call: TRBJ2-3
clone_size: .
d_call: TRBD2
v_call: TRBV14

cdr3_nt: TGTGCCAGCGAAACTGCGGGGGGGCAAGAGACCCAGTACTTC
cdr3_aa: CASETAGGQETQYF
j_call: TRBJ2-5
clone_size: .
d_call: TRBD2
v_call: TRBV28

cdr3_nt: TGTGCCAGCAGCTTACTGACCGGAGGGAAGTTCTTC
cdr3_aa: CASSLLTGGKFF
j_call: TRBJ2-1
clone_size: .
d_call: .
v_call: TRBV7-9

cdr3_nt: TGTGCCAGCAGCGTAAGTCTAGCCCCCCCAGATACGCAGTATTTT
cdr3_aa: CASSVSLAPPDTQYF
j_call: TRBJ2-3
clone_size: .
d_call: .
v_call: TRBV9

cdr3_nt: TGTGCCAGCAGCCGAGGGACAAGCACAGATACGCAGTATTTT
cdr3_aa: CASSRGTSTDTQYF
j_call: TRBJ2-3
clone_size: .
d_call: .
v_call: TRBV7-3

cdr3_nt: TGTGCCAGCAGCCGGGGACAGGGGAGCTACAATGAGCAGTTCTTC
cdr3_aa: CASSRGQGSYNEQFF
j_call: TRBJ2-1
clone_size: few
d_call: TRBD1
v_call: TRBV5-4

cdr3_nt: TGTGCCAGCAGCCTCGGGACAGGGGACACTGAAGCTTTCTTT
cdr3_aa: CASSLGTGDTEAFF
j_call: TRBJ1-1
clone_size: .
d_call: TRBD1
v_call: TRBV9

cdr3_nt: TGTGCCAGCTCACCACCGAACGGGAACACTGAAGCTTTCTTT
cdr3_aa: CASSPPNGNTEAFF
j_call: TRBJ1-1
clone_size: .
d_call: .
v_call: TRBV18

cdr3_nt: TGTGCCAGCAGCGTCCTAGATAGGGGGACAGTGGGTTACGAGCAGTACTTC
cdr3_aa: CASSVLDRGTVGYEQYF
j_call: TRBJ2-7
clone_size: .
d_call: TRBD1
v_call: TRBV9

cdr3_nt: TGTGCCAGCAGCTTGGGGGCAGGGGGAAGCTACGAGCAGTACTTC
cdr3_aa: CASSLGAGGSYEQYF
j_call: TRBJ2-7
clone_size: .
d_call: TRBD1
v_call: TRBV5-8

cdr3_nt: TGTGCCAGCAGTGATTGGAGTGACAACACTGAAGCTTTCTTT
cdr3_aa: CASSDWSDNTEAFF
j_call: TRBJ1-1
clone_size: few
d_call: .
v_call: TRBV6-1

cdr3_nt: TGTGCCAGCAGTTACTCCGGTGCTGAAGCTTTCTTT
cdr3_aa: CASSYSGAEAFF
j_call: TRBJ1-1
clone_size: few
d_call: .
v_call: TRBV6-5

cdr3_nt: TGCGCCAGCAGCGTGGGACAATTATTCGCAGATACGCAGTATTTT
cdr3_aa: CASSVGQLFADTQYF
j_call: TRBJ2-3
clone_size: .
d_call: .
v_call: TRBV5-1

cdr3_nt: TGTGCCAGCAGCTGGGCCCGGACAGGGATTACTGAAGCTTTCTTT
cdr3_aa: CASSWARTGITEAFF
j_call: TRBJ1-1
clone_size: .
d_call: TRBD1
v_call: TRBV5-6

cdr3_nt: TGTGCCAGCAGTGAAGACATATACAATGAGCAGTTCTTC
cdr3_aa: CASSEDIYNEQFF
j_call: TRBJ2-1
clone_size: once
d_call: .
v_call: TRBV6-1

cdr3_nt: TGCGCCAGCAGCCCATCTAGGGTCCGGACAGGGAAGAAGGGCTATGGCTACACCTTC
cdr3_aa: CASSPSRVRTGKKGYGYTF
j_call: TRBJ1-2
clone_size: .
d_call: TRBD1
v_call: TRBV4-1

cdr3_nt: TGTGCCAGCAGGGAAACAGGGATAAGCACAGATACGCAGTATTTT
cdr3_aa: CASRETGISTDTQYF
j_call: TRBJ2-3
clone_size: many
d_call: .
v_call: TRBV9

cdr3_nt: TGTGCCAGCAGCCAAATAGCGGGGGGGGCCTCGGCGCAGTATTTT
cdr3_aa: CASSQIAGGASAQYF
j_call: TRBJ2-3
clone_size: .
d_call: TRBD2
v_call: TRBV4-2

cdr3_nt: TGTGCCAGCAGTATAGACAGGTCGGCCTATGGCTACACCTTC
cdr3_aa: CASSIDRSAYGYTF
j_call: TRBJ1-2
clone_size: .
d_call: .
v_call: TRBV28

cdr3_nt: TGCGCCAGCAGACAAGAAGGAAACACCATATATTTT
cdr3_aa: CASRQEGNTIYF
j_call: TRBJ1-3
clone_size: few
d_call: .
v_call: TRBV5-1

cdr3_nt: TGCGCCAGCAGCTTGGACAGGGGGCCCTACAATGAGCAGTTCTTC
cdr3_aa: CASSLDRGPYNEQFF
j_call: TRBJ2-1
clone_size: .
d_call: TRBD1
v_call: TRBV5-1

cdr3_nt: TGTGCCAGCAGTGACCCTACTAGCGGGAGGGTCAATGAGCAGTTCTTC
cdr3_aa: CASSDPTSGRVNEQFF
j_call: TRBJ2-1
clone_size: few
d_call: TRBD2
v_call: TRBV6-1

cdr3_nt: TGTGCCAGCAGCGGCCTCGCGGGTTCACCCCTCCACTTT
cdr3_aa: CASSGLAGSPLHF
j_call: TRBJ1-6
clone_size: .
d_call: .
v_call: TRBV9